What follows are 15 T cell receptor beta chains derived from one specimen sequenced in a study of blood T cell repertoires in COVID-19. The assay was immunoSEQ multiplex PCR, and TCRdb's table has in-frame clones only and misses some. Of about 150,000 clones listed, approximately 83% are singletons. Sequencing was done on a sample of PBMCs or T cells enriched from blood (not recorded which). These TCRs come from a man aged 65 to 85 who had been exposed to COVID-19.

The chain couples TRBV30 to TRBJ1-5; TRBD1 agrees at 11 bases. Trimming cost V 4 bases and J 5 bases; bases outside gene matches: 4. In germline, CDR1 is GTSNPN, CDR2 SVGIG (reference sequence). The CDR3 spans 14 residues. The CDR3 loop is CAWKGTGGHQPQHF. The CDR3 region has the DNA TGTGCCTGGAAAGGGACAGGGGGTCATCAGCCCCAGCATTTT.

With respect to this clone: This may be a read error, as it is one base from a much larger clone. V usage is TRBV7-2 and J usage is TRBJ1-2; D perhaps matches TRBD1 (6 bases). V was pared by 5 bases and J by 2 bases, with 9 bases between. The CDR3 is 13 amino acids. The V gene's germline CDR1 is SGHTA and CDR2 FQGNSA. The CDR3 DNA reads TGTGCCAGCAGCCCCGACAGGAACTATGGCTACACCTTC. It specifies CASSPDRNYGYTF.

This clone was seen a single time. The rearrangement uses TRBV29-1 and TRBJ1-5; TRBD1 matches 7 bases. Unmatched junction bases numbered 3, after V lost 5 bases and J lost 2 bases. This CDR3 has 13 residues. Per germline, CDR1 SQVTM and CDR2 ANQGSEA. The CDR3: CSVRDSGNQPQHF. The CDR3 DNA reads TGCAGCGTTCGGGACAGTGGCAATCAGCCCCAGCATTTT. Together with reference TRBV29-1 and TRBJ1-5, the CDR3 gives the full variable domain: SAVISQKPSRDICQRGTSLTIQCQVDSQVTMMFWYRQQPGQSLTLIATANQGSEATYESGFVIDKFPISRPNLTFSTLTVSNMSPEDSSIYLCSVRDSGNQPQHFGDGTRLSIL.

The DNA of the CDR3 is TGCGCCAGCAGTCGAACGGGACAGCCGTATTGGGAGCAGTTCTTC. Translated, it gives CASSRTGQPYWEQFF. The chain links TRBV23-1 to TRBJ2-1, with TRBD1 matching 7 bases. TRBV23-1 is an ORF for which the function is uncertain. Germline trimming cut 4 bases from V and 10 bases from J; bases unmatched to any gene: 13. The CDR3 has 15 amino acids.

The chain employs TRBV27 and TRBJ2-1; D possibly corresponds to TRBD1 (6 bases). Germline V gene lookup returns CDR1 MNHEY and CDR2 SMNVEV (reference sequence). The CDR3 totals 15 residues. Trimming shortened V by 5 bases and J by 3 bases, and 14 bases separated the two germline ends. The CDR3 region is CASSPRGAYYNEQFF. The DNA for the CDR3 is TGTGCCAGCAGTCCCAGGGGAGCCTACTACAATGAGCAGTTCTTC.

The gene calls are TRBV19 and TRBJ2-1, with TRBD2 identical over 8 bases. CDR3 length equals 14 residues. Germline V gene data show CDR1 as LNHDA and CDR2 as SQIVND (reference sequence). Trimming removed 6 bases from V and 10 bases from J; junction bases left unmatched: 11. The CDR3 bases are TGTGCCAGTAGGTACAGCGGGGGCCCCACGGAGCAGTTCTTC. It translates to CASRYSGGPTEQFF.

This chain uses TRBV5-1 with TRBJ2-1; a weak D match, TRBD2 (5 bases). The length of the CDR3 is 13 residues. V was trimmed by 1 base and J by 7 bases, leaving 9 bases between them. CDR1 and CDR2 (germline): SGHRS, YFSETQ. The DNA for the CDR3 is TGCGCCAGCAGCTTGTTCCGCGGGAATGAGCAGTTCTTC. Its protein is CASSLFRGNEQFF.

The V gene is TRBV4-1, the J gene TRBJ2-3; no firm D call. There are 14 residues in the CDR3. CDR1 and CDR2 from the germline V gene are MGHRA and YSYEKL. Trimming pared 1 base from V and 4 bases from J, leaving 9 bases between. CDR3 residues: CASSQALYPDTQYF. The CDR3, as DNA: TGCGCCAGCAGCCAAGCCCTCTATCCAGATACGCAGTATTTT.

The chain uses TRBV30 and TRBJ1-1, with D perhaps TRBD1 (5 bases). The CDR3 is 14 residues long. The ends were cut back, 3 bases at V and 1 base at J, with 12 bases in the middle. The germline V gene has CDR1 GTSNPN and CDR2 SVGIG (reference sequence). Here the CDR3 reads CAWRAGPANTEAFF. The CDR3 coding sequence is TGTGCCTGGAGGGCAGGGCCAGCGAACACTGAAGCTTTCTTT. Combining the CDR3 with reference TRBV30 and TRBJ1-1 gives the whole variable domain SQTIHQWPATLVQPVGSPLSLECTVEGTSNPNLYWYRQAAGRGLQLLFYSVGIGQISSEVPQNLSASRPQDRQFILSSKKLLLSDSGFYLCAWRAGPANTEAFFGQGTRLTVV.

This clone turned up a few times. The chain couples TRBV5-6 to TRBJ1-1; no clear D. The CDR3 length is 13 residues. Germline V lookup: CDR1 SGHDT, CDR2 YYEEEE. Trimming took off 2 bases at V and 0 bases at J, with 5 bases between the two ends. The CDR3 DNA reads TGTGCCAGCAGCTTACCGGTGAACACTGAAGCTTTCTTT. This sequence encodes CASSLPVNTEAFF.

V and J are TRBV7-2 and TRBJ2-3; maybe TRBD2 (6 bases). The CDR3 is made up of 14 amino acids. Germline CDR1 is SGHTA and CDR2 is FQGNSA. Trimming removed 5 bases from V and 0 bases from J, with 9 bases in between. The CDR3 DNA follows: TGTGCCAGCAGCCCGAGCGGGAGCACAGATACGCAGTATTTT. Protein: CASSPSGSTDTQYF.

The chain recombines TRBV20-1 with TRBJ1-3, with 10 nucleotides matching TRBD1. V gave up 8 bases and J gave up 7 bases; unmatched junction bases: 2. Germline lookup yields CDR1 DFQATT and CDR2 SNEGSKA (reference sequence). CDR3 size: 11 residues. The chain's CDR3 is CSTDRGNTIYF. The DNA for the CDR3 is TGCAGTACGGACAGGGGGAACACCATATATTTT.

This chain connects TRBV7-9 to TRBJ2-5; 9 bases align to TRBD2. Per germline, CDR1 SEHNR and CDR2 FQNEAQ (reference sequence). CDR3 length equals 15 residues. Germline trimming cut 5 bases from V and 6 bases from J; bases unmatched to any gene: 10. CDR3 residues: CASSRPGGGAQTQYF. The DNA for the CDR3 is TGTGCCAGCAGCCGTCCGGGCGGGGGGGCACAGACCCAGTACTTC.

The chain links TRBV15 to TRBJ2-1, with D perhaps TRBD1 (6 bases). V lost 1 base to trimming and J lost 7 bases, with 14 bases between them. The CDR3 is 15 amino acids. Germline V gene sequence: CDR1 LNHNV, CDR2 YYDKDF (reference sequence). The CDR3 DNA reads as TGTGCCACCAGCAGAGCGGGGACATTAGGAAATGAGCAGTTCTTC. It is translated as CATSRAGTLGNEQFF. Together with reference TRBV15 and TRBJ2-1, the CDR3 gives the full variable domain: DAMVIQNPRYQVTQFGKPVTLSCSQTLNHNVMYWYQQKSSQAPKLLFHYYDKDFNNEADTPDNFQSRRPNTSFCFLDIRSPGLGDTAMYLCATSRAGTLGNEQFFGPGTRLTVL.

The chain carries TRBV28 and TRBJ1-1, with TRBD1 as a possible D gene (5 bases). Germline V CDR1 and CDR2: MDHEN, SYDVKM. The CDR3 length is 12 residues. With 1 base removed from V and 11 bases from J, the gap between germline ends came to 11 bases. The CDR3 DNA is TGTGCCAGCAGTTTATTTGCAGGGAGGGCTTTCTTT. It encodes CASSLFAGRAFF.